This T cell receptor (beta chain) was sequenced during a study of vaccination and CD4 T cells after COVID-19. Study at large: The stimulus for the cells was overlapping spike peptides derived from SARS-CoV-2, HCoV-NL63, HCoV-OC43 and HCoV-229E.

CDR1 is LNHDA, CDR2 SQIVND, per germline (reference sequence). The junction had 0 bases not matched to a gene; V was cut back by 0 bases and J by 0 bases. The CDR3 consists of 15 residues. Turning to this clonotype: The antigen is undetermined.

Cultured CD4+ T cells had their DNA profiled by the Oncomine TCR Beta short-read assay. One entry per CDR3 protein results from TCRdb running MiXCR on the PCR reads. Of under 25,000 distinct CDR3 sequences in the sample, 44% are singletons; the top ten hold 26%. Noted treatment: approximately 11-day PBMC culture with coronavirus spike peptide pools or control peptides (ViraFEST assay). ViraFEST expanded antigen-specific T cells with peptide pools, then sequenced TCRs. The sequence was obtained from a human donor who had recovered from COVID-19. V gene TRBV19 combines with J gene TRBJ2-3, with 7 bases lining up with TRBD2. The sample here was CD4+ T cells from blood, cultured in vitro, taken before SARS-CoV-2 vaccination. In DNA, the CDR3 is TGTGCCAGTAGTATAGACGGGAGGAGCACAGATACGCAGTATTTT. Its protein is CASSIDGRSTDTQYF.